Each of the 21 T cell receptor beta chains below was sequenced from the same sample in a study of blood T cell repertoires in COVID-19. Sequenced by immunoSEQ multiplex PCR; TCRdb stores in-frame clones only, minus some. The repertoire consists of more than 200,000 clones, with roughly 88% occurring once and the leading ten covering roughly 3.7%. Sequencing was performed on PBMCs or T cells enriched from blood (not recorded which). All receptors come from a woman in her thirties who had been exposed to COVID-19.

This clone occurred once. This sequence joins TRBV5-4 and TRBJ2-1, with 13 bases lining up with TRBD2. With 4 bases clipped from V and 7 bases from J, the junction kept 2 bases outside the gene matches. Per germline, CDR1 SGHNT and CDR2 YYREEE (reference sequence). This CDR3 has 14 residues. The CDR3 DNA is TGTGCCAGCAGCAGACTAGCGGGAGGTAATGAGCAGTTCTTC. Its translation is CASSRLAGGNEQFF.

The chain uses TRBV18 and TRBJ2-1, with 7 bases aligning to TRBD2. This CDR3 is 17 amino acids long. The J segment lost 2 bases and the V segment lost 0 bases, leaving 7 bases of the junction unmatched. Germline V gene lookup returns CDR1 KGHSH and CDR2 LQKENI. CDR3 DNA: TGTGCCAGCTCACCACCGGGCATCGGGACTACCTACAATGAGCAGTTCTTC. It yields the protein CASSPPGIGTTYNEQFF.

The V gene is TRBV3-1 (or the pseudogene TRBV3-2), the J gene TRBJ1-6, with a weak D call TRBD1 (5 bases). This CDR3 region has 14 residues. Germline V CDR1 and CDR2: LGHDT, YNNKEL (reference sequence). Trimming shortened V by 1 base and J by 10 bases, and 11 bases separated the two germline ends. The CDR3 loop reads CASSQATVGSPLHF. The CDR3 DNA reads TGTGCCAGCAGCCAAGCGACAGTAGGGTCACCCCTCCACTTT.

This clone was seen once. This rearrangement joins TRBV6-1 to TRBJ2-2; 10 bases map to TRBD1. The length of the CDR3 is 16 residues. Per the germline V gene, CDR1 is MNHNS and CDR2 is SASEGT. J was trimmed by 4 bases and V by 4 bases; bases with no gene match: 6. The CDR3 region has the DNA TGTGCCAGCAGTGGAATCCGGGACAGGGGCACCGGGGAGCTGTTTTTT. Residues: CASSGIRDRGTGELFF.

Relative to its sample, this clone is medium-sized (0.01 to 0.1%). The genes are TRBV19 and TRBJ1-3; possible D gene TRBD1, 5 bases. Germline CDR1 and CDR2: LNHDA and SQIVND (reference sequence). Trimming left V 4 bases short and J 2 bases short, with 15 bases between. The CDR3 is made up of 16 amino acids. The CDR3 spells CASSTPDRDPGNTIYF. Here the CDR3 DNA reads TGTGCCAGTAGTACCCCCGACAGAGACCCTGGAAACACCATATATTTT.

The chain carries TRBV5-6 and TRBJ2-1, with D perhaps matching TRBD2 (5 bases). Trimming stripped 1 base from V and 0 bases from J, with 17 bases between. CDR3 length equals 18 residues. Looked up from germline, CDR1 is SGHDT and CDR2 is YYEEEE. The CDR3 coding sequence is TGTGCCAGCAGCTTGTATAGGAGGATTAGGAGCTCCTACAATGAGCAGTTCTTC. Its translation is CASSLYRRIRSSYNEQFF.

CDR3 coding DNA: TGTGCCAGCAGTGGTAGACAGCTGAACACTGAAGCTTTCTTT. This encodes CASSGRQLNTEAFF. The genes are TRBV28 and TRBJ1-1, with a tentative D call TRBD1 (5 bases). From germline, CDR1 is MDHEN and CDR2 SYDVKM. Trimming pared 5 bases from V and 0 bases from J, leaving 10 bases between. The CDR3 loop spans 14 amino acids.

The V gene is TRBV3-1 (or the pseudogene TRBV3-2), the J gene TRBJ1-4; TRBD1 matches at 7 bases. The CDR3 sequence is 14 residues long. Germline CDR1 is LGHDT and CDR2 is YNNKEL (reference sequence). J lost 4 bases, V lost 5 bases, and 4 bases had no gene match. The CDR3 DNA reads TGTGCCAGCAGCATTAGGGACAGTAATGAAAAACTGTTTTTT. Translating it yields CASSIRDSNEKLFF.

CDR3 loop: CASSRDRVSYEQYF. CDR3 DNA: TGTGCCAGCAGCCGGGACAGGGTATCCTACGAGCAGTACTTC. The chain is built from TRBV7-2 and TRBJ2-7, with 9 bases fitting TRBD1. J lost 1 base, V lost 5 bases, and 3 bases had no gene match. This CDR3 is 14 amino acids long. Germline lookup yields CDR1 SGHTA and CDR2 FQGNSA. The variable domain in full, with the rest retrieved from reference TRBV7-2 and TRBJ2-7, is GAGVSQSPSNKVTEKGKDVELRCDPISGHTALYWYRQSLGQGLEFLIYFQGNSAPDKSGLPSDRFSAERTGGSVSTLTIQRTQQEDSAVYLCASSRDRVSYEQYFGPGTRLTVT.

This clone appeared a single time. The genes are TRBV27 and TRBJ1-2; D is perhaps TRBD1 (6 bases). In germline, CDR1 is MNHEY, CDR2 SMNVEV (reference sequence). Trimming cost V 7 bases and J 0 bases, with 9 bases left between them. The CDR3 contains 13 residues. The CDR3 DNA follows: TGTGCCAGCATGGGGGCCCCTAACTATGGCTACACCTTC. Translated, it gives CASMGAPNYGYTF.

The chain is built from TRBV4-2 and TRBJ2-3; D may be TRBD2 (6 bases). Germline V gene sequence: CDR1 LGHNA, CDR2 YNFKEQ. The V and J ends lost 7 bases and 1 base respectively, with 12 bases between them. This CDR3 region has 14 residues. The CDR3 is CASNLAFGTDTQYF. CDR3 nucleotides: TGTGCCAGCAACCTAGCGTTCGGCACAGATACGCAGTATTTT.

The chain joins TRBV20-1 to TRBJ1-1, with 10 bases matching TRBD1. V was pared by 3 bases and J by 1 base, with 5 bases of the junction left unmatched. The CDR3 is 15 residues long. Germline CDR1 DFQATT, CDR2 SNEGSKA (reference sequence). Here the CDR3 DNA reads TGCAGTGCTAGTGGACAGGGGGTACGGAACACTGAAGCTTTCTTT. Residues: CSASGQGVRNTEAFF.

The chain couples TRBV3-1 (or the pseudogene TRBV3-2) to TRBJ1-4; perhaps TRBD1 as D (6 bases). Germline V gene data show CDR1 as LGHDT and CDR2 as YNNKEL (reference sequence). The CDR3 runs 17 residues. V shed 4 bases and J shed 10 bases, with 25 bases lying between them. The CDR3 sequence: CASSPLNRVPEVGKLFF. The CDR3 coding sequence is TGTGCCAGCAGCCCTCTCAACAGGGTCCCTGAGGTTGGAAAACTGTTTTTT.

The V gene is TRBV7-9, the J gene TRBJ1-2, with a tentative D call TRBD1 (5 bases). This CDR3 region has 15 residues. Trimming pared 2 bases from V and 2 bases from J, leaving 12 bases between. Germline V gene sequence: CDR1 SEHNR, CDR2 FQNEAQ (reference sequence). The CDR3 reads CASSLTKGENYGYTF. In DNA, the CDR3 is TGTGCCAGCAGCTTAACCAAAGGGGAAAACTATGGCTACACCTTC.

The chain recombines TRBV28 with TRBJ2-5; D perhaps matches TRBD2 (6 bases). The CDR3 sequence is 14 residues long. The V end was cut by 7 bases, the J end by 4 bases, with 16 bases between. Germline V gene data show CDR1 as MDHEN and CDR2 as SYDVKM. The CDR3 here is CASTTGGSGETQYF. Here the CDR3 DNA reads TGTGCCAGCACTACTGGGGGGTCAGGAGAGACCCAGTACTTC.

The chain links TRBV9 to TRBJ2-2; 9 bases agree with TRBD2. The junction had 8 bases not matched to a gene; V was cut back by 4 bases and J by 4 bases. Germline V gives CDR1 SGDLS, CDR2 YYNGEE. The CDR3 is made up of 16 amino acids. The DNA for the CDR3 is TGTGCCAGCAGCCCAACACTAGCGGGCCTCACCGGGGAGCTGTTTTTT. Its protein product is CASSPTLAGLTGELFF. The entire variable domain, with the rest obtained from reference TRBV9 and TRBJ2-2, is as follows: DSGVTQTPKHLITATGQRVTLRCSPRSGDLSVYWYQQSLDQGLQFLIQYYNGEERAKGNILERFSAQQFPDLHSELNLSSLELGDSALYFCASSPTLAGLTGELFFGEGSRLTVL.

The V gene is TRBV6-5, the J gene TRBJ2-7, with TRBD2 as a possible D gene (6 bases). V dropped 6 bases and J dropped 2 bases, with 11 bases sitting between them. Germline loops: CDR1 MNHEY, CDR2 SVGAGI. This CDR3 is built from 13 residues. CDR3 amino acids: CASSRDSTYEQYF. CDR3 nucleotides: TGTGCCAGCAGCCGGGACTCGACCTACGAGCAGTACTTC.

Here the CDR3 DNA reads TGTGCCAGCAGCCCCAGGTGGGGGGGGGCCTCCTACGAGCAGTACTTC. Translated, it gives CASSPRWGGASYEQYF. The gene calls are TRBV3-1 (or the pseudogene TRBV3-2) and TRBJ2-7; tentative D call: TRBD2 (7 bases). The CDR3 loop spans 16 amino acids. V shed 4 bases and J shed 0 bases, with 16 bases lying between them. Germline assignment: CDR1 LGHDT and CDR2 YNNKEL (reference sequence).

This clone showed up many times. The chain has TRBV5-4 and TRBJ2-7; TRBD2 matches 10 bases. The CDR3 loop spans 15 amino acids. Germline-derived CDR1 and CDR2 are SGHNT and YYREEE (reference sequence). V lost 5 bases to trimming and J lost 4 bases; unmatched junction nucleotides: 9. As DNA, the CDR3 is TGTGCCAGCAGTCCCGCTAGCGGGAGAGGATACGAGCAGTACTTC. Translated: CASSPASGRGYEQYF. Full variable domain (missing parts from reference TRBV5-4 and TRBJ2-7): ETGVTQSPTHLIKTRGQQVTLRCSSQSGHNTVSWYQQALGQGPQFIFQYYREEENGRGNFPPRFSGLQFPNYSSELNVNALELDDSALYLCASSPASGRGYEQYFGPGTRLTVT.

This chain joins TRBV27 and TRBJ2-2; maybe TRBD1 (6 bases). Germline values: CDR1 MNHEY, CDR2 SMNVEV (reference sequence). The CDR3 contains 17 residues. The germline V and J ends were trimmed by 5 bases and 4 bases, with 20 bases remaining between them. The CDR3 region is CASSPPSGTLATGELFF. For the CDR3, the DNA is TGTGCCAGCAGTCCCCCGTCCGGGACATTAGCCACCGGGGAGCTGTTTTTT.

The chain employs TRBV5-1 and TRBJ2-1; 9 positions match TRBD2. The J segment lost 9 bases and the V segment lost 4 bases, leaving 14 bases of the junction unmatched. The CDR3 sequence is 16 residues long. Germline V lookup: CDR1 SGHRS, CDR2 YFSETQ. This CDR3 reads CASSPAGGLAGREQFF. CDR3 coding DNA: TGCGCCAGCAGCCCGGCCGGTGGGCTAGCGGGACGTGAGCAGTTCTTC. Supplemented by reference TRBV5-1 and TRBJ2-1, the full variable domain reads KAGVTQTPRYLIKTRGQQVTLSCSPISGHRSVSWYQQTPGQGLQFLFEYFSETQRNKGNFPGRFSGRQFSNSRSEMNVSTLELGDSALYLCASSPAGGLAGREQFFGPGTRLTVL.